These 11 T cell receptor beta chains came from one sample sequenced in a study of T cell repertoires in cytomegalovirus infection. TCRdb processed the reads anew with MiXCR; each CDR3 protein has one entry. The table lists around 250,000 distinct CDR3 sequences, about 18% of them singletons. Sample: CD8+ T cells from PBMCs. The receptors come from a human donor in good health (CMV status not recorded). Some clones in this sample may be carry-over from other donors' samples.

This clonotype was counted many times. The rearrangement joins TRBV7-6 to TRBJ2-7, with D possibly matching TRBD2 (5 bases). This CDR3 has 14 residues. V lost 3 bases, J lost 2 bases, and 11 bases lay in between. Germline CDR1 SGHVS, CDR2 FNYEAQ. The CDR3 DNA follows: TGTGCCAGCAGCTTGACGACGGGAACCTACGAGCAGTACTTC. The encoded protein is CASSLTTGTYEQYF.

This chain joins TRBV4-2 and TRBJ2-2; tentative D call: TRBD2 (5 bases). CDR3 size: 16 residues. Trimming took 4 bases from V and 3 from J, leaving 15 bases between them. CDR1 is LGHNA and CDR2 is YNFKEQ in the germline V gene. The CDR3 loop is CASSPLEGGDTGELFF. As DNA, the CDR3 is TGTGCCAGCAGCCCATTAGAGGGCGGCGACACCGGGGAGCTGTTTTTT.

This clonotype showed up just a few times. This chain joins TRBV29-1 and TRBJ2-3, with 8 bases fitting TRBD1. After removal of 4 bases from V and 3 bases from J, the junction contained 6 bases not matched to a gene. This CDR3 is built from 14 residues. Germline V gene sequence: CDR1 SQVTM, CDR2 ANQGSEA. The CDR3 loop reads CSVASTGGTDTQYF. DNA for the CDR3: TGCAGCGTTGCCTCTACAGGGGGGACAGATACGCAGTATTTT.

This clonotype was observed many times. This sequence joins TRBV7-8 and TRBJ1-1; TRBD1 is a possible D gene (5 bases). The CDR3 has 15 amino acids. The germline CDR1 and CDR2 sequences are SGHVS and FQNEAQ. V dropped 1 base and J dropped 4 bases, with 13 bases sitting between them. DNA of the CDR3: TGTGCCAGCAGCTTAGGGAAGGGGCTCATCACTGAAGCTTTCTTT. Translated, it gives CASSLGKGLITEAFF. The full variable domain, its missing parts supplied by reference TRBV7-8 and TRBJ1-1, is GAGVSQSPRYKVAKRGQDVALRCDPISGHVSLFWYQQALGQGPEFLTYFQNEAQLDKSGLPSDRFFAERPEGSVSTLKIQRTQQEDSAVYLCASSLGKGLITEAFFGQGTRLTVV.

The V call is TRBV20-1, the J call TRBJ2-3; 13 bases map to TRBD2. CDR1 and CDR2 from the germline V gene are DFQATT and SNEGSKA (reference sequence). The trim removed 0 bases at V and 2 bases at J, leaving 8 bases unmatched. CDR3 size: 18 residues. CDR3 nucleotide sequence: TGCAGTGCTAGAGAAACACTAGCGGGGGGGCCGGACACAGATACGCAGTATTTT. As protein: CSARETLAGGPDTDTQYF.

The rearrangement links TRBV25-1 to TRBJ2-5, with a possible D match to TRBD1 (6 bases). The CDR3 sequence is 16 residues long. Germline V gives CDR1 MGHDK, CDR2 SYGVNS. V lost 3 bases, J lost 2 bases, and 16 bases lay in between. The DNA of the CDR3 is TGTGCCAGCAGTGATCGCCTTACAGGGTTACAAGAGACCCAGTACTTC. The encoded protein is CASSDRLTGLQETQYF.

V gene TRBV28 combines with J gene TRBJ2-1; TRBD2 matches 8 bases. Germline assignment: CDR1 MDHEN and CDR2 SYDVKM. The junction had 4 bases not matched to a gene; V was cut back by 2 bases and J by 7 bases. The CDR3 sequence is 14 residues long. The DNA for the CDR3 is TGTGCCAGCAGTTTACACCGACTAGCGAATGAGCAGTTCTTC. This codes for CASSLHRLANEQFF.

This clonotype was counted at least ten times. The V call is TRBV28, the J call TRBJ2-7, with a tentative D call TRBD1 (6 bases). Germline loops: CDR1 MDHEN, CDR2 SYDVKM. The V gene lost 8 bases and the J gene lost 2 bases, with 22 bases spanning the gap. The CDR3 covers 16 residues. The CDR3 DNA sequence: TGTGCCAGCCAAGTTTCCCAACGGACAGAGACCTACGAGCAGTACTTC. Translating gives CASQVSQRTETYEQYF.

The chain combines TRBV29-1 with TRBJ2-5; D ambiguous. Germline lookup yields CDR1 SQVTM and CDR2 ANQGSEA. CDR3 length equals 15 residues. Trimming stripped 3 bases from V and 2 bases from J, with 16 bases between. DNA for the CDR3: TGCAGCGTTGACTCGGAAGAGATTCCTCAAGAGACCCAGTACTTC. This sequence encodes CSVDSEEIPQETQYF. Using reference TRBV29-1 and TRBJ2-5 for the parts outside the CDR3, the full variable domain is SAVISQKPSRDICQRGTSLTIQCQVDSQVTMMFWYRQQPGQSLTLIATANQGSEATYESGFVIDKFPISRPNLTFSTLTVSNMSPEDSSIYLCSVDSEEIPQETQYFGPGTRLLVL.

The chain combines TRBV19 with TRBJ1-1; D is possibly TRBD1 (5 bases). Trimming stripped 11 bases from V and 1 base from J, with 11 bases between. Germline loops: CDR1 LNHDA, CDR2 SQIVND (reference sequence). The CDR3 consists of 12 residues. The CDR3 DNA sequence: TGTGCCTGTGGGACGGGGAACACTGAAGCTTTCTTT. Encoded protein: CACGTGNTEAFF.

The sample holds a few counts of this clonotype. This chain links TRBV15 with TRBJ1-3, with D perhaps TRBD1 (5 bases). The CDR3 spans 19 residues. Germline V gives CDR1 LNHNV, CDR2 YYDKDF (reference sequence). V was cut by 0 bases and J by 0 bases, with 18 bases left in between. As DNA, the CDR3 is TGTGCCACCAGCAGAGATTTGGATGAGGGACCCGGCTCTGGAAACACCATATATTTT. Translated: CATSRDLDEGPGSGNTIYF.